This T cell receptor (beta chain) was captured by sequencing in a study of blood T cell repertoires in COVID-19. The repertoire was sequenced with immunoSEQ multiplex PCR; TCRdb's copy has only in-frame clones and lacks some. The profile shows 250,000 or so clones, around 89% of them singletons. The germline V gene encodes CDR1 SEHNR and CDR2 FQNEAQ (reference sequence). The length of the CDR3 is 17 residues. The trim removed 4 bases at V and 2 bases at J, leaving 5 bases unmatched. The receptor was derived from a young woman with COVID-19, enrolled during active disease. V gene TRBV7-9 combines with J gene TRBJ1-6; 10 nucleotides agree with TRBD1. The sequencing input was peripheral blood. CDR3 DNA sequence: TGTGCCAGCAGCTCTCGGACAGGGGGAACCTATAATTCACCCCTCCACTTT. Protein: CASSSRTGGTYNSPLHF.